The TCR beta chain described here comes from a study of cytomegalovirus exposure and HLA in healthy donors. Study at large: In a later analysis, it was reported that the approximately 110 validation repertoires had been produced on the same platform as the 700 or so repertoires belonging to the first cohort.

Produced via immunoSEQ multiplex PCR; TCRdb's table is partial and in-frame only. The repertoire holds 65,000 to 95,000 clones, with around 96% as singletons. As concerns this clone: Its specificity is not known.

General study points: For most TCR sequences rarity was the rule, although some public TCRs occurred in many donors. It was found in a later analysis that first-cohort TCR clusters tended to co-occur in the 95 to 150 validation repertoires. Some TCR beta chains (roughly 160 of them) were listed as cytomegalovirus-associated.

V lost 5 bases, J lost 4 bases, and 5 bases stayed unmatched. The CDR3 covers 15 residues. Germline CDR1 LNHNV, CDR2 YYDKDF (reference sequence). This TCR was recovered from a young man in good health and CMV-seronegative. Source material: PBMCs. The chain joins TRBV15 to TRBJ2-6, with 7 bases fitting TRBD1. The CDR3 sequence is CATSETGTGANVLTF. CDR3 DNA sequence: TGTGCCACCAGCGAGACAGGGACCGGGGCCAACGTCCTGACTTTC.